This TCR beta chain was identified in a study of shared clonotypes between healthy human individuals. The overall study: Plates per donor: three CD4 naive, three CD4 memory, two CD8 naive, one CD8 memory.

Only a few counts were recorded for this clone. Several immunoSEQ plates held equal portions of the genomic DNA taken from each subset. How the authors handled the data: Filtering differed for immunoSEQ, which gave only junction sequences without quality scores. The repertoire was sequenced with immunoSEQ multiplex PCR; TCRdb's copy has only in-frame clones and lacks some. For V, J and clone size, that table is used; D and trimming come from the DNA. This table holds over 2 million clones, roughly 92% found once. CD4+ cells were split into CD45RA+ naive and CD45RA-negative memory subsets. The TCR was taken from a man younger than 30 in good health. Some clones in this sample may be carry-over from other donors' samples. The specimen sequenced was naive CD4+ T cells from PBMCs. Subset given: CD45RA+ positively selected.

The CDR3 spells CASSRSGSTSYEQYF. The CDR3 coding sequence is TGTGCCAGCAGCCGTAGCGGGAGTACGTCCTACGAGCAGTACTTC. This sequence joins TRBV5-4 and TRBJ2-7, with 9 nucleotides matching TRBD2. Germline loops: CDR1 SGHNT, CDR2 YYREEE (reference sequence). CDR3 length: 15 residues. V lost 4 bases, J lost 1 base, and 6 bases stayed unmatched. The complete variable domain, with remaining parts taken from reference TRBV5-4 and TRBJ2-7, reads ETGVTQSPTHLIKTRGQQVTLRCSSQSGHNTVSWYQQALGQGPQFIFQYYREEENGRGNFPPRFSGLQFPNYSSELNVNALELDDSALYLCASSRSGSTSYEQYFGPGTRLTVT.